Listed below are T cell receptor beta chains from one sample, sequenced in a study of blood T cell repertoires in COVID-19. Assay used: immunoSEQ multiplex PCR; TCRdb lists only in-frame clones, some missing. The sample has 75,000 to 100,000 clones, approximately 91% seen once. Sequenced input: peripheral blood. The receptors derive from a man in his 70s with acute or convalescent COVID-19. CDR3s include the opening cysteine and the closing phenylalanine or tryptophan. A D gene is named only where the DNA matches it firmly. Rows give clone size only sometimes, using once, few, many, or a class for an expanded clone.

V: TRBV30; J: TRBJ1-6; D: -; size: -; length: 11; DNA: TGTGCCTGGAGCCGGAATTCACCCCTCCACTTT; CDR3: CAWSRNSPLHF
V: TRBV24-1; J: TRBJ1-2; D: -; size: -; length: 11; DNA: TGTGCCACCCAAGACAGCTATGGCTACACCTTC; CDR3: CATQDSYGYTF
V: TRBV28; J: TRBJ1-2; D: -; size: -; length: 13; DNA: TGTGCCAGCAGTTTGCGACAGGAATATGGCTACACCTTC; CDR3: CASSLRQEYGYTF
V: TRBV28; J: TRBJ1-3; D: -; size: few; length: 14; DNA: TGTGCCAGCAGTCCCCCAGGGTCTGGAAACACCATATATTTT; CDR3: CASSPPGSGNTIYF
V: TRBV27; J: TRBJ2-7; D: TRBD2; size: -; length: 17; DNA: TGTGCCAGCAGTTTATCGGGTTTGGCGGGAGGGCGTTACGAGCAGTACTTC; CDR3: CASSLSGLAGGRYEQYF
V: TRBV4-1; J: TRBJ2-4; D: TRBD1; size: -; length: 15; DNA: TGCGCCAGCAGCCAAGGTCTACAGGGGGAAAACATTCAGTACTTC; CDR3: CASSQGLQGENIQYF
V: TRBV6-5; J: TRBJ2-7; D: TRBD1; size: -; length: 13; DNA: TGTGCCAGCAGGACGGAGGTGGGGACAGGGTTGTACTTC; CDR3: CASRTEVGTGLYF
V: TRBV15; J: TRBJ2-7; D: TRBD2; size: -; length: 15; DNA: TGTGCCACCAGCAGAGAGCTAGCGGGGGACTACGAGCAGTACTTC; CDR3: CATSRELAGDYEQYF
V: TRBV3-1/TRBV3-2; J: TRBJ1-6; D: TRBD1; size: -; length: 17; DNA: TGTGCCAGCAGCCGGGGACAGGGACGATACCAAAATTCACCCCTCCACTTT; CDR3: CASSRGQGRYQNSPLHF
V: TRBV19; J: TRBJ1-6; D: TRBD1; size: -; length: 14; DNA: TGTGCCAGTACCCAAACAGGGGGAAATTCACCCCTCCACTTT; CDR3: CASTQTGGNSPLHF
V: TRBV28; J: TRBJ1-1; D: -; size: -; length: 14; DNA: TGTGCCAGCAGTCGTGACATGGGGAACACTGAAGCTTTCTTT; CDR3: CASSRDMGNTEAFF